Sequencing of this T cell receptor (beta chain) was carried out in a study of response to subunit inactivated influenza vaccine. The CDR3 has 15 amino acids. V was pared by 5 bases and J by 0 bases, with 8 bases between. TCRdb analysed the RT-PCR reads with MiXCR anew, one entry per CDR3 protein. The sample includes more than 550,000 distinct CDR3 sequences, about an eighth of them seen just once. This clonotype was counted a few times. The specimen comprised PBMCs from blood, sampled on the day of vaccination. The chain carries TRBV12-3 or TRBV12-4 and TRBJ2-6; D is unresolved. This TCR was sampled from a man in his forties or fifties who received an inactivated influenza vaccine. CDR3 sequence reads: CASSPRISGANVLTF. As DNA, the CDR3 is TGTGCCAGCAGTCCCCGGATCTCTGGGGCCAACGTCCTGACTTTC.